The entry below describes one TCR beta chain. Germline V CDR1 and CDR2: KGHSH, LQKENI. V lost 6 bases and J 1 base, leaving 15 bases between the germline ends. The CDR3 length is 15 residues. This specimen comes from a study of blood T cell repertoires in COVID-19. Across the whole study: Sites across the United States, Italy and Spain contributed samples from acute and convalescent COVID-19. Sample material is recorded as cDNA or gDNA derived from T cells, B-cell-depleted T cells, or PBMCs.

In the original processing: Amplification of reference gene primers provided the estimated nucleated cell counts. Measured with immunoSEQ multiplex PCR; TCRdb has only the in-frame clones, and not every one. V and J calls and clone size are those listed in that table; D and trimming were worked out from the DNA. The sample yields 85,000 to 100,000 clones, about 86% seen once. This TCR came from a woman aged 55 to 70 in a cohort sampled during active or convalescent COVID-19. Material: peripheral blood. J is TRBJ1-2 and V is TRBV18, with D maybe TRBD1 (6 bases). The CDR3 loop reads CASSLADSSNYGYTF. CDR3 DNA sequence: TGTGCCAGCTCCCTGGCGGACAGCAGTAACTATGGCTACACCTTC.